The 14 T cell receptor beta chains presented below share a single source sample, sequenced in a study of T cell responses to AZD1222 COVID-19 vaccine. Using immunoSEQ multiplex PCR, the repertoire was profiled, and TCRdb retains in-frame clones only, with some absent. The sample shows 200,000 or so clones, about 90% of them seen only once. This specimen consisted of peripheral blood, obtained on day 0 of AZD1222 vaccination. These receptor sequences come from an adult in good health.

This rearrangement joins TRBV4-1 to TRBJ1-6; D perhaps matches TRBD1 (6 bases). Germline lookup yields CDR1 MGHRA and CDR2 YSYEKL. V was clipped by 5 bases and J by 2 bases, with 10 bases between them. CDR3 length equals 15 residues. The DNA of the CDR3 is TGCGCCAGCAGCGCGCGGACAGCCTATAATTCACCCCTCCACTTT. It encodes CASSARTAYNSPLHF.

This clone was seen more than once but under ten times. The rearrangement uses TRBV9 and TRBJ2-3; no definite D call. The CDR3 totals 15 residues. The germline CDR1 and CDR2 sequences are SGDLS and YYNGEE. Deletions cut 0 bases from V and 4 bases from J, with 12 bases between. CDR3 loop: CASSVGQVGADTQYF. CDR3 nucleotide sequence: TGTGCCAGCAGCGTAGGGCAGGTGGGCGCAGATACGCAGTATTTT.

The V call is TRBV5-4, the J call TRBJ2-7; D may correspond to TRBD1 or TRBD2 (5 bases each). Germline CDR1 reads SGHNT; CDR2 reads YYREEE (reference sequence). V was shortened by 5 bases and J by 4 bases, with 16 bases between the two germline ends. This CDR3 spans 14 amino acids. CDR3: CASRPGTDGYEQYF. CDR3 DNA sequence: TGTGCCAGCAGACCCGGGACCGACGGGTACGAGCAGTACTTC.

This sequence joins TRBV7-8 and TRBJ1-1, with no clear D. The CDR3 has 14 residues. Germline-derived CDR1 and CDR2 are SGHVS and FQNEAQ. V was trimmed by 5 bases and J by 11 bases, leaving 21 bases between them. In DNA form, the CDR3 reads TGTGCCAGCAGCCAAGGACTGGATATGGGGAGGGCTTTCTTT. Encoded protein: CASSQGLDMGRAFF.

The chain employs TRBV14 and TRBJ2-1, with D possibly matching TRBD2 (7 bases). The CDR3 is made up of 17 amino acids. Trimming stripped 1 base from V and 3 bases from J, with 16 bases between. Per germline, CDR1 SGHDN and CDR2 FVKESK. Here the CDR3 DNA reads TGTGCCAGCAGCCAAGGTGGGGGGGGCCCTCTCTACAATGAGCAGTTCTTC. Encoded protein: CASSQGGGGPLYNEQFF.

The chain joins TRBV14 to TRBJ2-1; 8 nucleotides agree with TRBD2. The V and J ends lost 3 bases and 3 bases, in that order; junction bases with no gene match: 4. The germline V gene has CDR1 SGHDN and CDR2 FVKESK. This CDR3 region has 15 residues. CDR3 region: CASSHQRGHYNEQFF. DNA for the CDR3: TGTGCCAGCAGCCACCAGCGGGGGCACTACAATGAGCAGTTCTTC.

This chain connects TRBV5-1 to TRBJ1-1; D is perhaps TRBD1 (5 bases). This CDR3 region has 17 residues. From germline, CDR1 is SGHRS and CDR2 YFSETQ. V was cut by 5 bases and J by 0 bases, with 20 bases left in between. CDR3 in amino acids: CASSRSLKGNMNTEAFF. The DNA of the CDR3 is TGCGCCAGCAGTCGATCACTAAAGGGGAACATGAACACTGAAGCTTTCTTT.

The chain employs TRBV4-2 and TRBJ1-2, with no clear D. CDR3 length: 14 residues. The germline V and J ends were trimmed by 4 bases and 3 bases, with 12 bases remaining between them. Germline V gene data show CDR1 as LGHNA and CDR2 as YNFKEQ. CDR3 DNA sequence: TGTGCCAGCAGCCCTAAGGGCAGAGACTATGGCTACACCTTC. Protein: CASSPKGRDYGYTF.

The V call is TRBV18, the J call TRBJ2-2; possibly TRBD1 or TRBD2 for D (5 bases each). Per germline, CDR1 KGHSH and CDR2 LQKENI. The length of the CDR3 is 14 residues. Trimming removed 2 bases at V and 6 bases at J, with 10 bases between. CDR3 residues: CASSPSRGAGELFF. The CDR3 DNA reads TGTGCCAGCTCACCAAGTCGAGGGGCCGGGGAGCTGTTTTTT. The variable domain in full, with the rest retrieved from reference TRBV18 and TRBJ2-2, is NAGVMQNPRHLVRRRGQEARLRCSPMKGHSHVYWYRQLPEEGLKFMVYLQKENIIDESGMPKERFSAEFPKEGPSILRIQQVVRGDSAAYFCASSPSRGAGELFFGEGSRLTVL.

V gene TRBV7-8 combines with J gene TRBJ2-7, with unresolved D. Germline V gives CDR1 SGHVS, CDR2 FQNEAQ. The CDR3 consists of 14 residues. Between the trimmed V and J ends, which lost 3 bases and 2 bases, there was a span of 11 bases. CDR3 sequence (DNA): TGTGCCAGCAGCTTCCCCTCAGGCGCCTACGAGCAGTACTTC. Translation: CASSFPSGAYEQYF.

The count of this clone is one. The chain couples TRBV12-5 to TRBJ1-2; D unclear. Germline V CDR1 and CDR2: LGHNT, FRNRAP. This CDR3 has 13 amino acids. V was trimmed by 5 bases and J by 4 bases, leaving 11 bases between them. CDR3 DNA: TGTGCTAGTGGTCCACGGTGGGTCTATGGCTACACCTTC. It encodes CASGPRWVYGYTF. Full variable domain (outside the CDR3, taken from reference TRBV12-5 and TRBJ1-2): DARVTQTPRHKVTEMGQEVTMRCQPILGHNTVFWYRQTMMQGLELLAYFRNRAPLDDSGMPKDRFSAEMPDATLATLKIQPSEPRDSAVYFCASGPRWVYGYTFGSGTRLTVV.

This chain links TRBV19 with TRBJ1-1; D unresolved. CDR3 length: 15 amino acids. Trimming removed 3 bases at V and 1 base at J, with 12 bases between. Germline CDR1 is LNHDA and CDR2 is SQIVND (reference sequence). CDR3 protein: CASSILVGGNTEAFF. In nucleotides, the CDR3 is TGTGCCAGTAGTATTCTAGTGGGCGGGAACACTGAAGCTTTCTTT.

This chain uses TRBV19 with TRBJ1-2; D remains unclear. Germline V gives CDR1 LNHDA, CDR2 SQIVND (reference sequence). The CDR3 is 16 residues long. V was pared by 5 bases and J by 0 bases, with 16 bases between. This chain's CDR3 is CASSWGGRSSNYGYTF. The CDR3 DNA follows: TGTGCCAGTAGTTGGGGAGGGAGGTCCTCTAACTATGGCTACACCTTC.

The V and J genes are TRBV6-5 and TRBJ1-1; weak D call: TRBD1 (5 bases). Trimming pared 8 bases from V and 0 bases from J, leaving 13 bases between. This CDR3 spans 14 amino acids. In germline, CDR1 is MNHEY, CDR2 SVGAGI. Here the CDR3 DNA reads TGTGCCAGCGCGGTTGGGGGGGTGAACACTGAAGCTTTCTTT. Its protein is CASAVGGVNTEAFF.